This T cell receptor beta chain stems from a study of blood T cell repertoires in COVID-19. Study in general: Spain, Italy and the United States supplied samples that represented acute and convalescent COVID-19. Sources were T cells, B-cell-depleted T cells, or PBMCs; the material itself was cDNA or gDNA.

In the study's own analysis: Reference gene primer amplification in the assay estimated nucleated cell counts. Assay used: immunoSEQ multiplex PCR; TCRdb lists only in-frame clones, some missing. V and J calls and clone size are given by that table; D and trimming were obtained from the DNA. The sample lists approximately 240,000 clones; about 88% were seen once. This CDR3 is 17 amino acids long. V shed 5 bases and J 1 base; nucleotides not matched to a gene: 6. Germline V gene data show CDR1 as SEHNR and CDR2 as FQNEAQ (reference sequence). The source material was peripheral blood. This rearrangement joins TRBV7-9 to TRBJ2-6, with 9 nucleotides matching TRBD1. The receptor's source is a woman aged 40 to 50 who had recovered from COVID-19. This CDR3 is CASSVTGGLSGANVLTF. The CDR3 DNA reads TGTGCCAGCAGCGTAACAGGGGGCCTGTCTGGGGCCAACGTCCTGACTTTC.